A selection of T cell receptor beta chains follows, all from one sample in a study of Ad26.COV2.S vaccination and SARS-CoV-2 variants. The repertoire was sequenced with immunoSEQ multiplex PCR; TCRdb's copy has only in-frame clones and lacks some. This table has some 460,000 clones, 80% to 90% appearing once. This material consisted of peripheral blood, taken in a trial of Ad26.COV2.S vaccine versus placebo. The receptors here all came from a person between 18 and 65 years old who received the Ad26.COV2.S COVID-19 vaccine or a placebo. CDR3s include the opening cysteine and the closing phenylalanine or tryptophan. D genes are given only for firm matches.

TRBV6-5 | - | CASRSDGLYGYTF
TRBV2 | - | CASTGARMAEAFF
TRBV6-6 | TRBD1 | CASSLPGGSYNEQFF
TRBV4-1 | - | CASSHTATPLNYGYTF
TRBV24-1 | - | CATSDFGVRAFVAFF
TRBV7-9 | - | CASSWRGVGVDGPQHF
TRBV30 | TRBD1 | CAWGQGLNYGYTF
TRBV4-3 | - | CASSQDGGYQPQHF
TRBV3-1/TRBV3-2 | TRBD2 | CASSQLSGRRFSTDTQYF
TRBV6-5 | TRBD1 | CASGGQGIGAYEQYF
TRBV10-3 | TRBD1 | CAISGPGTGVFYNEQFF
TRBV12-3/TRBV12-4 | - | CASSLREYYGYTF
TRBV9 | - | CASSVGTQETQYF
TRBV18 | - | CASSPALPTSAINNEQFF
TRBV7-6 | TRBD1 | CASSLGQGNQPQHF
TRBV19 | - | CASSIDRNPGNTIYF
TRBV6-7 | - | CASKVRDGEYSNQPQHF
TRBV19 | TRBD2 | CASSIDFREGYNEQFF
TRBV5-1 | - | CASSLLGGRPEAFF
TRBV2 | - | CASNGKTNEKLFF
TRBV29-1 | - | CSVDGVEKLSSYNEQFF
TRBV7-2 | TRBD1 | CASSLEGQGAYGYTF
TRBV2 | TRBD2 | CASSDREGPYEQYF
TRBV30 | TRBD1 | CAWKRQGPYQPQHF
TRBV2 | - | CASSDTTGKWDSPLHF
TRBV28 | - | CASSGVGNNQPQHF
TRBV13 | - | CASSLLPNRALNTEAFF
TRBV18 | - | CASSPVGNTGELFF
TRBV24-1 | TRBD2 | CATSDPLAGQGTDTQYF
TRBV5-1 | TRBD1 | CASSLATGGNSPLHF
TRBV19 | - | CASSLGHVNTEAFF
TRBV27 | - | CASSLSYPGNQPQHF
TRBV18 | - | CASSQGATNEKLFF
TRBV4-1 | - | CASSQPTTGVYNEQFF
TRBV27 | - | CASSRGRYNYGYTF
TRBV5-5 | TRBD1 | CASSLRQGANYGYTF
TRBV6-1 | - | CASSERRDQPQHF
TRBV25-1 | - | CASSDGVNEQYF
TRBV6-5 | - | CASRGTDNGNQPQHF
TRBV5-1 | TRBD2 | CASSFQAGGRDTQYF
TRBV19 | TRBD1 | CASSYDRVGNQPQHF
TRBV5-1 | TRBD2 | CASSFGSGSTDTQYF
TRBV10-2 | TRBD1 | CASGTGYSNQPQHF
TRBV27 | - | CASSRLGNQPQHF
TRBV9 | - | CASSVGVNEQFF
TRBV4-1 | - | CASSQDRGRGNTEAFF
TRBV5-4 | TRBD1 | CASSGSYRGRYEQYF
TRBV10-3 | - | CAIRFGVNTEAFF
TRBV9 | TRBD2 | CASSVATGGDTQYF
TRBV3-1/TRBV3-2 | - | CASSQGRINEKLFF